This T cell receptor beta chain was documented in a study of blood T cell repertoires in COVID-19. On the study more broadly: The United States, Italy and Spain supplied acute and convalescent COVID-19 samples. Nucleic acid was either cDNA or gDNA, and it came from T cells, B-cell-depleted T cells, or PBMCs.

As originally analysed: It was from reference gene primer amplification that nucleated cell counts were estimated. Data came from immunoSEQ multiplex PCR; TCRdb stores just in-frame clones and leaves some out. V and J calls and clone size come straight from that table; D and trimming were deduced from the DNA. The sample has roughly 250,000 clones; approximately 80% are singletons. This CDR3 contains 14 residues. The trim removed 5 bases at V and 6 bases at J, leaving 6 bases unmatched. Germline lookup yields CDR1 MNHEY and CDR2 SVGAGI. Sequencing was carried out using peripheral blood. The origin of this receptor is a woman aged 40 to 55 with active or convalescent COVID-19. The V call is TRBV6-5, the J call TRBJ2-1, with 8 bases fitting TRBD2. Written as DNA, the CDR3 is TGTGCCAGCAGTACTAGCGGTTATGGCAATGAGCAGTTCTTC. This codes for CASSTSGYGNEQFF.